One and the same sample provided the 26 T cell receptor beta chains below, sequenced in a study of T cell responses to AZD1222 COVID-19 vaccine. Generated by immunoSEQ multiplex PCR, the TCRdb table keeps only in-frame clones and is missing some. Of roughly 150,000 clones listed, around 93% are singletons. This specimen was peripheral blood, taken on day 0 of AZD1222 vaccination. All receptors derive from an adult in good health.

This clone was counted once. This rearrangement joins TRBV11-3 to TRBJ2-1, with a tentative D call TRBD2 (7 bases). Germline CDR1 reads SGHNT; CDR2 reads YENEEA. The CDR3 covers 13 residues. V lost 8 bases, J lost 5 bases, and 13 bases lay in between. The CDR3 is CASQRGADNEQFF. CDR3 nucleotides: TGTGCCAGCCAACGGGGGGCCGACAATGAGCAGTTCTTC. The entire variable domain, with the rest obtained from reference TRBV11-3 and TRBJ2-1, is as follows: EAGVVQSPRYKIIEKKQPVAFWCNPISGHNTLYWYLQNLGQGPELLIRYENEEAVDDSQLPKDRFSAERLKGVDSTLKIQPAELGDSAVYLCASQRGADNEQFFGPGTRLTVL.

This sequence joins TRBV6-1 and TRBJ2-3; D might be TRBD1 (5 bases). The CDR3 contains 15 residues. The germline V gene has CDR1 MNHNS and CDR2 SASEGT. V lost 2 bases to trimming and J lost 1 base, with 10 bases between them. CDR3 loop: CASSERSRGTDTQYF. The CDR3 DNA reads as TGTGCCAGCAGTGAAAGAAGCAGGGGCACAGATACGCAGTATTTT.

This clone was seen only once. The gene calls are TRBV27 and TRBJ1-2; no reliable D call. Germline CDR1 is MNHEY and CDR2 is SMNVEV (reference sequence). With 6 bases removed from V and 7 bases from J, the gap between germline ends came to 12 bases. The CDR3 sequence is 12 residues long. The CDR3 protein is CASRLGGSGYTF. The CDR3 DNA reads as TGTGCCAGCAGGCTGGGAGGGTCTGGCTACACCTTC.

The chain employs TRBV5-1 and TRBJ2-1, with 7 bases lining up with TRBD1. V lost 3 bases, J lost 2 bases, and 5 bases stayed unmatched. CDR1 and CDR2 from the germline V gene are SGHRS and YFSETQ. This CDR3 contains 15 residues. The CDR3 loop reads CASSYTGQTYNEQFF. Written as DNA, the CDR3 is TGCGCCAGCAGCTACACGGGACAGACCTACAATGAGCAGTTCTTC.

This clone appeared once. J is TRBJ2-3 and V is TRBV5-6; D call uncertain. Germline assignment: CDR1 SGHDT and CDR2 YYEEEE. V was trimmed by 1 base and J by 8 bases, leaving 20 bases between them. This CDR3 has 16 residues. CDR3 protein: CASSLIPTSRTVTQYF. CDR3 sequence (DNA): TGTGCCAGCAGCTTGATTCCTACCTCCCGCACGGTTACGCAGTATTTT.

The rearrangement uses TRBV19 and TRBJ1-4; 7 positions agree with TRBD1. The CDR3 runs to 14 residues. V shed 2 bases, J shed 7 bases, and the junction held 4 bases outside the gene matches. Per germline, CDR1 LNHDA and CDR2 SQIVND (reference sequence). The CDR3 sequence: CASSITGEGEKLFF. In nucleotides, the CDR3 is TGTGCCAGTAGTATAACAGGGGAGGGTGAAAAACTGTTTTTT.

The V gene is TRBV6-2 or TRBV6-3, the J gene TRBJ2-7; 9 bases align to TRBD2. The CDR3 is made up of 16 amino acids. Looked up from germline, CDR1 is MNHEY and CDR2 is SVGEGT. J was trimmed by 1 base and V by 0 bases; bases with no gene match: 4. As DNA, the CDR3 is TGTGCCAGCAGTTACTCGCCAAGCGGGAGGTCCTACGAGCAGTACTTC. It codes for CASSYSPSGRSYEQYF.

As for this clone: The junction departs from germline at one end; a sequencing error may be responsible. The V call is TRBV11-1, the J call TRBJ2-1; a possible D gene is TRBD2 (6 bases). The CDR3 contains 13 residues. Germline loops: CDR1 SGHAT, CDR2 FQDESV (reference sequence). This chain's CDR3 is CASNDRDSHFIVF. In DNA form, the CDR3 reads TGTGCCAGCAACGACCGGGACTCCCATTTTATCGTCTTC.

The CDR3 region is CASSPRGLRGNEQFF. CDR3 coding DNA: TGTGCCAGCAGCCCCCGGGGGTTACGGGGCAATGAGCAGTTCTTC. This chain links TRBV11-2 with TRBJ2-1; D is perhaps TRBD2 (6 bases). The V and J ends lost 5 bases and 6 bases respectively, with 17 bases between them. This CDR3 has 15 amino acids. Germline values: CDR1 SGHAT, CDR2 FQNNGV.

DNA for the CDR3: TGCGCCAGCAGTCGTTTACTAGCGGGAGCCGAGCAGTACTTC. Amino acids: CASSRLLAGAEQYF. The J gene is TRBJ2-7, the V gene TRBV5-1, with 11 bases fitting TRBD2. The CDR3 length is 14 residues. Unmatched junction bases numbered 7, after V lost 5 bases and J lost 6 bases. CDR1 and CDR2 from the germline V gene are SGHRS and YFSETQ.

The DNA for the CDR3 is TGTGCCAGTGACAGGGTGGGGGTCACTGAAGCTTTCTTT. This translates into CASDRVGVTEAFF. This rearrangement joins TRBV6-5 to TRBJ1-1, with 7 bases matching TRBD1. The germline V gene encodes CDR1 MNHEY and CDR2 SVGAGI. V trimming: 9 bases; J trimming: 4 bases; junction bases outside the gene matches: 8. This CDR3 has 13 residues.

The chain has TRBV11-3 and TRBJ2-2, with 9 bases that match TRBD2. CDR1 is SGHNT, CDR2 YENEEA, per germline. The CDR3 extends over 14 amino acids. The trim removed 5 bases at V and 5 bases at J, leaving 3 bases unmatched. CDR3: CASSPSGITGELFF. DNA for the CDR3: TGTGCCAGCAGCCCTAGCGGGATAACCGGGGAGCTGTTTTTT. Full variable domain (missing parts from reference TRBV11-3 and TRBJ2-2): EAGVVQSPRYKIIEKKQPVAFWCNPISGHNTLYWYLQNLGQGPELLIRYENEEAVDDSQLPKDRFSAERLKGVDSTLKIQPAELGDSAVYLCASSPSGITGELFFGEGSRLTVL.

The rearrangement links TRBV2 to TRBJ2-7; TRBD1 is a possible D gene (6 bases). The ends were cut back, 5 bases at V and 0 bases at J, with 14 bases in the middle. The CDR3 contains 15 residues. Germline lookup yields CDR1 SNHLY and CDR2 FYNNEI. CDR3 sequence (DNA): TGTGCCAGCAGTTACTCCACAGGGAGCTCCTACGAGCAGTACTTC. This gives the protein CASSYSTGSSYEQYF.

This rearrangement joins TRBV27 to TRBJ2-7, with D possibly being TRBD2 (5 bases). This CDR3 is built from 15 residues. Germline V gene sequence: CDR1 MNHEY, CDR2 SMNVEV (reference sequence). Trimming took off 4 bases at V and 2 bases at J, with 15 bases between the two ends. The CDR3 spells CASSSPATRTYEQYF. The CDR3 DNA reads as TGTGCCAGCAGTTCCCCCGCCACTAGAACCTACGAGCAGTACTTC.

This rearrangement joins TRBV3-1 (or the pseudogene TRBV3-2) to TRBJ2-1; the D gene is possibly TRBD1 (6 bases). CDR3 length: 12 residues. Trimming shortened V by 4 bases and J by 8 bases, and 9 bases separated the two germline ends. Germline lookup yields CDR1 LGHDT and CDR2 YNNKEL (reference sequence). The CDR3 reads CASSRKGDEQFF. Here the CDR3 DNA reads TGTGCCAGCAGCCGAAAGGGGGATGAGCAGTTCTTC.

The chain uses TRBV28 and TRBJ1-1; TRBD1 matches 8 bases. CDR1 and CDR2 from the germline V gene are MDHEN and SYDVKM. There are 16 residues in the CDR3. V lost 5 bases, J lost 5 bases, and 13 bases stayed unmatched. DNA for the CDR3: TGTGCCAGCAGTGCACCGGACAGGGAAGATCAGACTGAAGCTTTCTTT. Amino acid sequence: CASSAPDREDQTEAFF.

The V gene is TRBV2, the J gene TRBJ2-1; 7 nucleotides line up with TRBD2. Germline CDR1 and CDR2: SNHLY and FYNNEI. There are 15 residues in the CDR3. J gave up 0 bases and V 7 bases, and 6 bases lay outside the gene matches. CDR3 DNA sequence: TGTGCCAGCACCGCGAGCGGGACCTCCTACAATGAGCAGTTCTTC. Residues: CASTASGTSYNEQFF.

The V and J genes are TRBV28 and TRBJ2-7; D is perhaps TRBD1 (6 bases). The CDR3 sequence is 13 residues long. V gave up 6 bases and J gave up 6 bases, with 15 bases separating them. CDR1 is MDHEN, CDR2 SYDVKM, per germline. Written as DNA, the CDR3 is TGTGCCAGCAGGCCGGGCCAGACAGGCGAGCAGTACTTC. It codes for CASRPGQTGEQYF.

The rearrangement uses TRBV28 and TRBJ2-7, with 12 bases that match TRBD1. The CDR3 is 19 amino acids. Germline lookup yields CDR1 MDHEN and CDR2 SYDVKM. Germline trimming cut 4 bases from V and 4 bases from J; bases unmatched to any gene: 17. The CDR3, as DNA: TGTGCCAGCAGTTCCACCCTCCCCCCGGGACAGGGGGCCTGGTACGAGCAGTACTTC. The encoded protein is CASSSTLPPGQGAWYEQYF.

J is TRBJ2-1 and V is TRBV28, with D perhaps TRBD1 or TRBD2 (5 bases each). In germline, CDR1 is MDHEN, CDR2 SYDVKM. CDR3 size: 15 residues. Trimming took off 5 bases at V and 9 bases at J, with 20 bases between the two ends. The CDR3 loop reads CASSRDQGRGVEQFF. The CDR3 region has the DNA TGTGCCAGCAGTCGGGACCAAGGCCGCGGAGTTGAGCAGTTCTTC.

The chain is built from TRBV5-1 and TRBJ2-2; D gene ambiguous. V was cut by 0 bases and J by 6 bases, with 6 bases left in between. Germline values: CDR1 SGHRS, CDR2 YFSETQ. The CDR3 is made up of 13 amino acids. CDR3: CASSLEGPGELFF. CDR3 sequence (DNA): TGCGCCAGCAGCTTGGAGGGCCCCGGGGAGCTGTTTTTT.

The CDR3 is CASSHREGGAGGNSPLHF. DNA of the CDR3: TGTGCCAGCAGCCATCGGGAGGGGGGGGCTGGAGGAAATTCACCCCTCCACTTT. V gene TRBV3-1 (or the pseudogene TRBV3-2) combines with J gene TRBJ1-6; a weak D match, TRBD1 (6 bases). The CDR3 is 18 amino acids. CDR1 is LGHDT and CDR2 is YNNKEL in the germline V gene (reference sequence). V lost 3 bases and J lost 7, with 22 bases in between.

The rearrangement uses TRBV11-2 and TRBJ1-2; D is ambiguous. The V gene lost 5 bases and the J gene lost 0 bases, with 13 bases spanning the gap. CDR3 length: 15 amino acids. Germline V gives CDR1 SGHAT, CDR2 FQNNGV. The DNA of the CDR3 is TGTGCCAGCAGCGCGAACAGCAAAGCTAACTATGGCTACACCTTC. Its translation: CASSANSKANYGYTF.

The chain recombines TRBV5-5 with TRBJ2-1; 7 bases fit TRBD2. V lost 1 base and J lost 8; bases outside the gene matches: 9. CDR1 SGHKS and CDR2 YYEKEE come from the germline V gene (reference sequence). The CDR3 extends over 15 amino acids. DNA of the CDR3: TGTGCCAGCAGCTTGAGGAGCGGGGAGATGGATGAGCAGTTCTTC. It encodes CASSLRSGEMDEQFF.

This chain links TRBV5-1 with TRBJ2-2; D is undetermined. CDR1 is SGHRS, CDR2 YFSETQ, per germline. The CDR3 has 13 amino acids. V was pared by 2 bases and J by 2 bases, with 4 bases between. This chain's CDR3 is CASSLTNTGELFF. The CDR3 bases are TGCGCCAGCAGCTTAACCAACACCGGGGAGCTGTTTTTT. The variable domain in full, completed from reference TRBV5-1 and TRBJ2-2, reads KAGVTQTPRYLIKTRGQQVTLSCSPISGHRSVSWYQQTPGQGLQFLFEYFSETQRNKGNFPGRFSGRQFSNSRSEMNVSTLELGDSALYLCASSLTNTGELFFGEGSRLTVL.

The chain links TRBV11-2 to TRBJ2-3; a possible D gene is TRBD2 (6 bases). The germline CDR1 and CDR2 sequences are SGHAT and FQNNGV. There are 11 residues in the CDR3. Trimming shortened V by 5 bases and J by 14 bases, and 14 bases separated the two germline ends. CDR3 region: CASSRDWLTYF. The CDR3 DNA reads TGTGCCAGCAGCCGGGACTGGCTAACGTATTTT.